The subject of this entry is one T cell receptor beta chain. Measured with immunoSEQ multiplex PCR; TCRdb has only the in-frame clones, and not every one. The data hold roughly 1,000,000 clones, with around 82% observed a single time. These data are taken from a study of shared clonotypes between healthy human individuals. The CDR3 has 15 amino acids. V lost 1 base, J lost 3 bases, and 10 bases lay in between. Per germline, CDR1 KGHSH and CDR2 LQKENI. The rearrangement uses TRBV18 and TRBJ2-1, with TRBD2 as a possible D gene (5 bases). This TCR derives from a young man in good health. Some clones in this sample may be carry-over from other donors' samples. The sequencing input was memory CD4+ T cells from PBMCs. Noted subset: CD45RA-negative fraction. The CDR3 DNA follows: TGTGCCAGCTCACCACTCGCGGGTAACTACAATGAGCAGTTCTTC. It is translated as CASSPLAGNYNEQFF.